The subject of this entry is one TCR beta chain. In the original workflow: Estimation of nucleated cell counts relied on the amplification of reference gene primers. Sequenced by immunoSEQ multiplex PCR; TCRdb stores in-frame clones only, minus some. V, J and clone size are those of that table, while D and trimming were read from the DNA. The sample has some 350,000 clones, almost 90% seen once; the top ten hold 6.5%. The data were taken from a study of blood T cell repertoires in COVID-19. Study overall: Specimens from acute and convalescent COVID-19 originated in the United States, Italy and Spain.

This CDR3 comprises 16 residues. The germline V gene has CDR1 KGHDR and CDR2 SFDVKD. Losses at the gene ends were 4 bases for V and 0 bases for J; bases not matched to a gene: 5. Sequenced: peripheral blood. The chain combines TRBV24-1 with TRBJ2-1, with TRBD2 matching 7 bases. The clonotype comes from a man younger than 35 with active or convalescent COVID-19. This chain's CDR3 is CATSEQTSDSYNEQFF. CDR3 DNA sequence: TGTGCCACCAGTGAGCAAACTAGCGACTCCTACAATGAGCAGTTCTTC.